The source of this T cell receptor beta chain is a study of T-cell reconstitution after alpha-beta-depleted transplantation in children. This clonotype was detected a few times. This CDR3 has 16 amino acids. CDR1 DFQATT and CDR2 SNEGSKA come from the germline V gene (reference sequence). V shed 6 bases and J 1 base; nucleotides not matched to a gene: 12. During its preparation, the TCRbeta library received unique molecular identifiers. TCRdb itself ran the PCR reads through MiXCR, one entry per CDR3 protein. The repertoire holds approximately 390,000 distinct CDR3 sequences, approximately 11% seen once, with approximately 5% in the top ten.

This material consisted of PBMCs from the stem cell graft donor, taken from the stem cell graft. This rearrangement joins TRBV20-1 to TRBJ2-4; TRBD2 aligns across 7 bases. The TCR was taken from a human donor who donated a stem cell graft to a child with acute myeloid leukemia. CDR3 in DNA: TGCAGTGCCCCCCTCCGCGGGAGTAGGGCCAAAAACATTCAGTACTTC. The encoded protein is CSAPLRGSRAKNIQYF.